A selection of T cell receptor beta chains follows, all from one sample in a study of OX40 agonist ivuxolimab in advanced cancers. The repertoire was sequenced with immunoSEQ multiplex PCR; TCRdb's copy has only in-frame clones and lacks some. Of tens of thousands of clones listed, more than 80% are singletons. This sample comprised CD4+ or CD8+ T cells sorted from blood, obtained in a trial of the OX40 agonist ivuxolimab. The receptors stem from an adult with an advanced solid tumor such as melanoma, head and neck, liver or kidney cancer. Each CDR3 is given with its conserved first and last residue. The D gene is left open where the match is weak. Size is omitted from some rows. Given values are once, few, many or a class for expanded clones.

cdr3_nt | cdr3_aa | d_call | j_call | clone_size | v_call
TGCAGCGTTGCGGTGGACAGGGCCACTGAAGCTTTCTTT | CSVAVDRATEAFF | TRBD1 | TRBJ1-1 | - | TRBV29-1
TGTGCCAGCAGCTGGGAACAGGGGAGCGCGAATTCACCCCTCCACTTT | CASSWEQGSANSPLHF | TRBD1 | TRBJ1-6 | - | TRBV11-2
TGCGCCAGCAGCTTGTTTGCGGTGCAGTCAAATGAAAAACTGTTTTTT | CASSLFAVQSNEKLFF | - | TRBJ1-4 | - | TRBV5-1
TGTGCCAGCAGCTTCCAACTAGCGGGGTATTTAGTTGAGCAGTTCTTC | CASSFQLAGYLVEQFF | TRBD2 | TRBJ2-1 | - | TRBV16
TGTGCCAGCAGTGAAAAGCCCCACTACGAGCAGTACTTC | CASSEKPHYEQYF | - | TRBJ2-7 | - | TRBV6-1
TGTGCCAGCAGCCTAACGACAGGGGAAGATGAAAAACTGTTTTTT | CASSLTTGEDEKLFF | TRBD1 | TRBJ1-4 | - | TRBV7-2
TGTGCCAGCAGCTTAGATATGGCTAACTATGGCTACACCTTC | CASSLDMANYGYTF | - | TRBJ1-2 | - | TRBV11-2
TGTGCCAGCAGTCACCGGGCAGGGTCCCTCAGCACAGATACGCAGTATTTT | CASSHRAGSLSTDTQYF | - | TRBJ2-3 | - | TRBV5-6
TGTGCCAGCAATCCCGTGGGCAGTGAAAAACTGTTTTTT | CASNPVGSEKLFF | - | TRBJ1-4 | - | TRBV5-4
TGTGCCAGCAGTTACGGGGACGGTGGTTCACCCCTCCACTTT | CASSYGDGGSPLHF | - | TRBJ1-6 | few | TRBV6-5
TGTGCCAGCAGTGACCGGGTTTCACCCCTCCACTTT | CASSDRVSPLHF | - | TRBJ1-6 | - | TRBV25-1
TGTGCCAGCAGCAAGGGACTAGCGGGGGGGCAAGGTGAGCAGTTCTTC | CASSKGLAGGQGEQFF | TRBD2 | TRBJ2-1 | - | TRBV5-4
TGTGCCAGCAGCTTTATTATGGGCGCAACTAATGAAAAACTGTTTTTT | CASSFIMGATNEKLFF | - | TRBJ1-4 | - | TRBV7-9
TGCAGTGCTAGTCTGGTCGGCGAGCAGTACTTC | CSASLVGEQYF | - | TRBJ2-7 | - | TRBV20-1
TGTGCCAGTAGTAGCCGCCGCCTGGAAGCTTTCTTT | CASSSRRLEAFF | - | TRBJ1-1 | - | TRBV19
TGTGCCAGCAGCTCGGGACTAGCGGCGCTCTACGAGCAGTACTTC | CASSSGLAALYEQYF | TRBD2 | TRBJ2-7 | - | TRBV5-4
TGTGCCAGCAGCTTAGCTGGGACCAACGAGCAGTACTTC | CASSLAGTNEQYF | - | TRBJ2-7 | - | TRBV7-2
TGTGCCACCAGCAGAGATCCTACTTCCAGGGGCAGCACCGGGGAGCTGTTTTTT | CATSRDPTSRGSTGELFF | - | TRBJ2-2 | - | TRBV15
TGCAGCGTTAGTGCCGGCAGAAATTCACCCCTCCACTTT | CSVSAGRNSPLHF | - | TRBJ1-6 | - | TRBV29-1
TGTGCCTGGAGTCTTGGCAGGGCAGTAGGAAAACTGTTTTTT | CAWSLGRAVGKLFF | - | TRBJ1-4 | once | TRBV30
TGTGCCAGCAGCCTCCGGGACTACTCGCCCGAGCAGTACTTC | CASSLRDYSPEQYF | TRBD2 | TRBJ2-7 | - | TRBV7-2
TGTGCCTGGAGTGCCGGACTAGCTACGGTACAAGAGACCCAGTACTTC | CAWSAGLATVQETQYF | TRBD2 | TRBJ2-5 | - | TRBV30
TGTGCCAGCAGCCAAGTAACTAGCGGGGGGGCCGTGTATTTTGAGCAGTTCTTC | CASSQVTSGGAVYFEQFF | TRBD2 | TRBJ2-1 | - | TRBV4-2
TGCGCCAGCAGTGAGTCGACGCTAGCGGGGGACAATGAGCAGTTCTTC | CASSESTLAGDNEQFF | TRBD2 | TRBJ2-1 | - | TRBV10-1
TGTGCCAGCAGAATAGGACAGGACTATGGCTACACCTTC | CASRIGQDYGYTF | TRBD1 | TRBJ1-2 | - | TRBV27
TGTGCCAGCAGCTTATCTCCGGGGGCGGGATACAATGAGCAGTTCTTC | CASSLSPGAGYNEQFF | - | TRBJ2-1 | few | TRBV7-2
TGTGCCAGCAGCTTCTGGGACAGAAACAACTATGGCTACACCTTC | CASSFWDRNNYGYTF | TRBD1 | TRBJ1-2 | - | TRBV5-6
TGTGCCAGCAGCCAAGATCTTTGGGGATCCGGTTCACCCCTCCACTTT | CASSQDLWGSGSPLHF | - | TRBJ1-6 | - | TRBV14
TGCGCCAGCAGCTTGGTTGCCAGGGTGGATGGCTACACCTTC | CASSLVARVDGYTF | - | TRBJ1-2 | - | TRBV5-1
TGTGCCAGCAGCTTATTACATCTGTATACTAATAATTCACCCCTCCACTTT | CASSLLHLYTNNSPLHF | - | TRBJ1-6 | few | TRBV7-2
TGTGCCAGCAGCTTGGGGGAGGCCACAGGGGCCTTTAGGTATGGCTACACCTTC | CASSLGEATGAFRYGYTF | TRBD1 | TRBJ1-2 | few | TRBV5-4
TGTGCCAGCAGCCGAGGACTAGGAACCGGGGAGCTGTTTTTT | CASSRGLGTGELFF | TRBD2 | TRBJ2-2 | - | TRBV6-5
TGTGCCAGCAGGGACCCTGGGGCCAACGTCCTGACTTTC | CASRDPGANVLTF | - | TRBJ2-6 | - | TRBV6-6
TGTGCCAGCAGCTTGGGAGGGATGGAATACGAGCAGTACTTC | CASSLGGMEYEQYF | TRBD2 | TRBJ2-7 | - | TRBV7-2
TGTGCCAGTACGAGGGGGGAGGTCTACAATGAGCAGTTCTTC | CASTRGEVYNEQFF | - | TRBJ2-1 | - | TRBV19
TGTGCCAGCAGCTTAGTACGACGAGTGCGGCCCTTATACACCGGGGAGCTGTTTTTT | CASSLVRRVRPLYTGELFF | - | TRBJ2-2 | - | TRBV7-2
TGTGCCAGCTCACCACGAGGGGTCGACACTGAAGCTTTCTTT | CASSPRGVDTEAFF | - | TRBJ1-1 | - | TRBV18
TGTGCCAGCTCACCACAGACTAGCGGGGGGGTTACTACGCAGTATTTT | CASSPQTSGGVTTQYF | TRBD2 | TRBJ2-3 | once | TRBV18
TGTGCCAGCAGTGAAGGGGTCATGGGGCCCCTCCACTTT | CASSEGVMGPLHF | - | TRBJ1-6 | - | TRBV6-1
TGTGCCAGCAGTCGCCGGGACAGGGCTAACACCGGGGAGCTGTTTTTT | CASSRRDRANTGELFF | TRBD1 | TRBJ2-2 | - | TRBV9
TGTGCCAGCAGCCATGGGCAACCAGGGGCCAACGTCCTGACTTTC | CASSHGQPGANVLTF | - | TRBJ2-6 | - | TRBV11-2
TGTGCCACCAGCCGGGACTCCCCCCCGGATACGCAGTATTTT | CATSRDSPPDTQYF | - | TRBJ2-3 | once | TRBV2
TGTGCCAGCAGCTTGACAGGGCCCGGTGAGACCCAGTACTTC | CASSLTGPGETQYF | - | TRBJ2-5 | - | TRBV5-6
TGTGCCAGCAGCTTAGGGGGTAGCGGGACGCGGGGCGATACGCAGTATTTT | CASSLGGSGTRGDTQYF | TRBD2 | TRBJ2-3 | once | TRBV7-6
TGTGCCATCAGCCGGGACGGGAGCACAGATACGCAGTATTTT | CAISRDGSTDTQYF | - | TRBJ2-3 | - | TRBV10-3
TGTGCCACCAGCAGAGAGTCAGGGGTCTATGGCTACACCTTC | CATSRESGVYGYTF | - | TRBJ1-2 | - | TRBV15
TGCGCCAGCAGCCTCACCCGGACTAGCGGCGGAGATACGCAGTATTTT | CASSLTRTSGGDTQYF | TRBD2 | TRBJ2-3 | - | TRBV4-3
TGTGCCAGCAGTGAGGGGGTTGATCAGCCCCAGCATTTT | CASSEGVDQPQHF | - | TRBJ1-5 | - | TRBV2
TGTGCCTGGAGTACAGGAAGAACTAACTATGGCTACACCTTC | CAWSTGRTNYGYTF | - | TRBJ1-2 | - | TRBV30
TGTGCCAGCAGCATGACAGCCTATCAGCCCCAGCATTTT | CASSMTAYQPQHF | - | TRBJ1-5 | - | TRBV7-8
TGCGCCAGCAGCCAAGGACAGCAACCCTCCTACGAGCAGTACTTC | CASSQGQQPSYEQYF | - | TRBJ2-7 | once | TRBV4-1
TGTGCCAGCAGCTTAGAGGGTCGTCTGGATTCTAACTATGGCTACACCTTC | CASSLEGRLDSNYGYTF | - | TRBJ1-2 | medium-sized | TRBV13
TGTGCCAGCAGCTTAGACAGTCAAAAACTGTTTTTT | CASSLDSQKLFF | - | TRBJ1-4 | few | TRBV7-2
TGTGCCAGCAGCCCCGTTGGGGCAGGCGGATCTAACTATGGCTACACCTTC | CASSPVGAGGSNYGYTF | - | TRBJ1-2 | - | TRBV7-9
TGTGCCAGCAGTCGGACCGCAGGGGTCCCCCTCCACTTT | CASSRTAGVPLHF | - | TRBJ1-6 | few | TRBV6-5
TGTGCCAGCAGCGCCCGCGGGACAGGGGGCCGGCAGTACTTC | CASSARGTGGRQYF | TRBD1 | TRBJ2-7 | once | TRBV7-6
TGTGCCAGCAGCTTGGCGGGGGCCGGCACAGATACGCAGTATTTT | CASSLAGAGTDTQYF | - | TRBJ2-3 | once | TRBV5-4
TGTGCCAGCAGCGACAAAGGGGGAGAAGACGAAAAACTGTTTTTT | CASSDKGGEDEKLFF | - | TRBJ1-4 | - | TRBV6-4
TGTGCCAGCAGTGGATATAAGGGGTCTGCAACTAATGAAAAACTGTTTTTT | CASSGYKGSATNEKLFF | - | TRBJ1-4 | - | TRBV25-1